These 10 T cell receptor beta chains originate from one sample sequenced in a study of Graves' ophthalmopathy and Graves' hyperthyroidism. Amplification targeted the TCR beta CDR3 regions, with RNA transcripts as the source material. HTBI primers were employed in first-round RT-PCR, then a second-round multiplex PCR followed. TCRdb itself ran the multiplex PCR reads through MiXCR, one entry per CDR3 protein. The sample has hundreds of thousands of distinct CDR3 sequences, about a fifth seen once. The sample consisted of peripheral blood. Source of these receptors: a woman aged 18 to 35 with stable Graves' hyperthyroidism. Some clones in this sample may be carry-over from other donors' samples.

In this sample, this clonotype turned up many times. The chain has TRBV11-2 and TRBJ2-5, with 10 bases that match TRBD2. Per the germline V gene, CDR1 is SGHAT and CDR2 is FQNNGV. With V trimmed by 2 bases and J by 6 bases, 9 bases remained unmatched. CDR3 size: 16 residues. In DNA, the CDR3 is TGTGCCAGCAGCTTACAGCGGGGGGGCCGTTTGAAGACCCAGTACTTC. Translating it yields CASSLQRGGRLKTQYF.

This clonotype was picked up a small number of times. The V gene is TRBV29-1, the J gene TRBJ2-5, with TRBD1 matching 7 bases. This CDR3 has 13 residues. Germline V gene data show CDR1 as SQVTM and CDR2 as ANQGSEA. Trimming cost V 7 bases and J 1 base; bases outside gene matches: 6. The CDR3 region is CSADGDSQETQYF. CDR3 coding DNA: TGCAGCGCCGACGGGGACAGCCAAGAGACCCAGTACTTC.

In this sample, this clonotype turned up many times. This chain joins TRBV2 and TRBJ2-4, with a possible D match to TRBD1 (5 bases). The CDR3 contains 20 residues. Germline-derived CDR1 and CDR2 are SNHLY and FYNNEI. The germline V and J ends were trimmed by 2 bases and 0 bases, with 23 bases remaining between them. The CDR3 DNA reads as TGTGCCAGCAGTGAATTGGTGGGGCTACAGCACCTAGTAGCCAAAAACATTCAGTACTTC. It encodes CASSELVGLQHLVAKNIQYF. The variable domain in full, completed from reference TRBV2 and TRBJ2-4, reads EPEVTQTPSHQVTQMGQEVILRCVPISNHLYFYWYRQILGQKVEFLVSFYNNEISEKSEIFDDQFSVERPDGSNFTLKIRSTKLEDSAMYFCASSELVGLQHLVAKNIQYFGAGTRLSVL.

This clonotype was recorded at least ten times. This chain connects TRBV10-3 to TRBJ2-7; 7 bases fit TRBD1. The CDR3 has 13 amino acids. Unmatched junction bases numbered 5, after V lost 3 bases and J lost 6 bases. Looked up from germline, CDR1 is ENHRY and CDR2 is SYGVKD. This CDR3 reads CAISDVGGGEQYF. The CDR3 DNA reads TGTGCCATCAGTGATGTAGGGGGCGGCGAGCAGTACTTC.

The chain joins TRBV20-1 to TRBJ1-5, with 7 nucleotides matching TRBD1. The V gene's germline CDR1 is DFQATT and CDR2 SNEGSKA (reference sequence). The CDR3 is 14 residues long. V was clipped by 3 bases and J by 5 bases; unmatched bases: 7. The CDR3 DNA follows: TGCAGTGCTAGGGGCGACAGGGATGATCAGCCCCAGCATTTT. Translation: CSARGDRDDQPQHF.

The V call is TRBV12-3 or TRBV12-4, the J call TRBJ1-2; D remains ambiguous. V lost 3 bases and J lost 6, with 8 bases in between. CDR3 length equals 12 residues. The CDR3: CASSLSEDGYTF. The CDR3 bases are TGTGCCAGCAGTTTGTCGGAGGATGGCTACACCTTC.

A note on this clonotype: A much bigger clone sits one base away, suggesting this may be a read error. The chain joins TRBV25-1 to TRBJ1-6; D may be TRBD1 (5 bases). The CDR3 covers 14 residues. Germline CDR1 reads MGHDK; CDR2 reads SYGVNS. CDR3 sequence (DNA): TGTGCCAGCAGTGGGGGACCGATGAATTCACCCATCCACTTT. Translation gives CASSGGPMNSPIHF.

In its sample, this clonotype was seen many times. The chain employs TRBV2 and TRBJ2-5; a weak D match, TRBD1 (5 bases). V was cut by 3 bases and J by 5 bases, with 16 bases left in between. Germline assignment: CDR1 SNHLY and CDR2 FYNNEI. CDR3 length equals 15 residues. This CDR3 reads CASSEQTLPGETQYF. The CDR3 DNA is TGTGCCAGCAGTGAGCAGACCCTTCCAGGGGAGACCCAGTACTTC.

This clonotype was recorded many times. J is TRBJ1-1 and V is TRBV10-3; D remains unclear. Germline values: CDR1 ENHRY, CDR2 SYGVKD. V was pared by 6 bases and J by 3 bases, with 11 bases between. This CDR3 spans 13 amino acids. CDR3 nucleotide sequence: TGTGCCATCAGGACCCGAGGGTACACTGAAGCTTTCTTT. Translation: CAIRTRGYTEAFF.

The sample holds many counts of this clonotype. The rearrangement joins TRBV20-1 to TRBJ1-2, with D possibly TRBD1 on 5 matching bases. CDR3 size: 14 residues. Germline assignment: CDR1 DFQATT and CDR2 SNEGSKA (reference sequence). The V end was cut by 4 bases, the J end by 4 bases, with 16 bases between. The CDR3 loop reads CSANPQGFFYGYTF. CDR3 nucleotide sequence: TGCAGTGCTAATCCTCAGGGCTTTTTCTATGGCTACACCTTC.